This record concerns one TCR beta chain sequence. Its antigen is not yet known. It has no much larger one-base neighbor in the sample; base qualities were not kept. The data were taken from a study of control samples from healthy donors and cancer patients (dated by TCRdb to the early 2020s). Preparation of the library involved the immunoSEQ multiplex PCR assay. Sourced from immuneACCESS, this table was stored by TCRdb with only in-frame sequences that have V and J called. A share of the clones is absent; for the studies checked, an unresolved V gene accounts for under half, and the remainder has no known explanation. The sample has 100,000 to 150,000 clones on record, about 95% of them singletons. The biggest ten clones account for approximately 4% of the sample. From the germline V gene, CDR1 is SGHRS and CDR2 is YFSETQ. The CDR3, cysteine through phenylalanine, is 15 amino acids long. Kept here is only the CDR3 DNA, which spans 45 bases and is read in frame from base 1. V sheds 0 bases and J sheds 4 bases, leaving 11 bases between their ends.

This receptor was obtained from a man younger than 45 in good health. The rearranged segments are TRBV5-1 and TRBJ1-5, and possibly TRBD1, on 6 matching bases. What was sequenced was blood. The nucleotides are TGCGCCAGCAGCTTGGCGGGGGCGGGAAATCAGCCCCAGCATTTT. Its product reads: CASSLAGAGNQPQHF.